Shown below are 11 T cell receptor beta chains from a single sample sequenced in a study of human T cells and chemical hapten exposure. Time point meaning: patch test 2, 6 weeks after DPC sensitization. Sample treatment: therapeutic diphenylcyclopropenone sensitization with weekly scalp DPC. Using its own MiXCR run on the RACE reads, TCRdb lists one record per CDR3 protein. In the table there are about 350,000 distinct CDR3 sequences, roughly 6% of which are singletons. The sample here was whole blood, taken in connection with sensitization to the hapten diphenylcyclopropenone (DPC). These receptors all come from a woman aged 18-30 years with alopecia areata. Some clones in this sample may be carry-over from other donors' samples.

The J gene is TRBJ2-7, the V gene TRBV2, with TRBD2 as a possible D gene (5 bases). V was clipped by 6 bases and J by 6 bases, with 12 bases between them. Germline loops: CDR1 SNHLY, CDR2 FYNNEI. The CDR3 consists of 12 residues. The CDR3 reads CASSPYRGEQYF. The CDR3 DNA follows: TGTGCCAGCAGCCCCTATCGGGGCGAGCAGTACTTC. Full variable domain (outside the CDR3, taken from reference TRBV2 and TRBJ2-7): EPEVTQTPSHQVTQMGQEVILRCVPISNHLYFYWYRQILGQKVEFLVSFYNNEISEKSEIFDDQFSVERPDGSNFTLKIRSTKLEDSAMYFCASSPYRGEQYFGPGTRLTVT.

This clonotype showed up just a few times. The rearrangement uses TRBV7-2 and TRBJ1-2, with D possibly TRBD1 on 5 matching bases. Germline lookup yields CDR1 SGHTA and CDR2 FQGNSA. The CDR3 spans 16 residues. V was trimmed by 2 bases and J by 0 bases, leaving 13 bases between them. CDR3 residues: CASSLSATEPNYGYTF. Written as DNA, the CDR3 is TGTGCCAGCAGCTTATCCGCGACAGAACCTAACTATGGCTACACCTTC.

This clonotype has a count of ten or more. The J gene is TRBJ1-1, the V gene TRBV6-5, with D uncertain. The germline V gene has CDR1 MNHEY and CDR2 SVGAGI. Trimming pared 8 bases from V and 2 bases from J, leaving 12 bases between. The CDR3 runs 13 residues. CDR3 sequence reads: CASGLEGNTEAFF. For the CDR3, the DNA is TGTGCCAGCGGTTTAGAGGGCAACACTGAAGCTTTCTTT.

This clonotype was counted only a few times. The chain combines TRBV5-4 with TRBJ2-7; 9 nucleotides line up with TRBD2. Germline-derived CDR1 and CDR2 are SGHNT and YYREEE (reference sequence). The ends lost 5 bases at V and 3 bases at J; junction bases unmatched: 9. The CDR3 covers 15 residues. DNA of the CDR3: TGTGCCAGCAGACTAGATAGCGGGGGTTACTACGAGCAGTACTTC. Translating gives CASRLDSGGYYEQYF.

This chain uses TRBV2 with TRBJ1-2; no reliable D call. The CDR3 is 15 amino acids. Germline V gene lookup returns CDR1 SNHLY and CDR2 FYNNEI. Trimming removed 5 bases from V and 5 bases from J, with 18 bases in between. CDR3 region: CASSSMPATQYGYTF. In nucleotides, the CDR3 is TGTGCCAGCAGTTCTATGCCGGCCACCCAATATGGCTACACCTTC. Using reference TRBV2 and TRBJ1-2 for the parts outside the CDR3, the full variable domain is EPEVTQTPSHQVTQMGQEVILRCVPISNHLYFYWYRQILGQKVEFLVSFYNNEISEKSEIFDDQFSVERPDGSNFTLKIRSTKLEDSAMYFCASSSMPATQYGYTFGSGTRLTVV.

The rearrangement joins TRBV3-1 to TRBJ2-3; the match to TRBD2 covers 8 bases. CDR3 length: 15 residues. The germline gives CDR1 LGHDT, CDR2 YNNKEL (reference sequence). V lost 5 bases and J lost 3; bases outside the gene matches: 7. The CDR3: CASSLGSGVTDTQYF. The CDR3 bases are TGTGCCAGCAGCTTGGGTAGCGGGGTGACAGATACGCAGTATTTT.

V gene TRBV20-1 combines with J gene TRBJ2-3; D perhaps matches TRBD2 (6 bases). In germline, CDR1 is DFQATT, CDR2 SNEGSKA (reference sequence). The CDR3 extends over 15 amino acids. V shed 6 bases and J shed 4 bases, with 20 bases lying between them. The CDR3 nucleotides read TGCAGTGCACCCGAGACGGGGGTTAGGCCAGATACGCAGTATTTT. Translation: CSAPETGVRPDTQYF.

This clonotype showed up many times. The V gene is TRBV6-2 or TRBV6-3, the J gene TRBJ2-7; 7 bases align to TRBD1. V gave up 6 bases and J gave up 6 bases; unmatched junction bases: 8. The V gene's germline CDR1 is MNHEY and CDR2 SVGEGT. This CDR3 contains 13 residues. In nucleotides, the CDR3 is TGTGCCAGCAGCTCCCGACAGGGCGGCGAGCAGTACTTC. Translation: CASSSRQGGEQYF.

This clonotype was observed many times. The gene calls are TRBV7-2 and TRBJ2-2; 10 nucleotides agree with TRBD2. CDR3 length: 17 amino acids. Germline CDR1 is SGHTA and CDR2 is FQGNSA. V shed 5 bases, J shed 7 bases, and the junction held 13 bases outside the gene matches. DNA for the CDR3: TGTGCCAGCAGCCCCGTTAGAGCGGGGGGGTCGGACGGGGAGCTGTTTTTT. Its protein product is CASSPVRAGGSDGELFF. The entire variable domain, with the rest obtained from reference TRBV7-2 and TRBJ2-2, is as follows: GAGVSQSPSNKVTEKGKDVELRCDPISGHTALYWYRQSLGQGLEFLIYFQGNSAPDKSGLPSDRFSAERTGGSVSTLTIQRTQQEDSAVYLCASSPVRAGGSDGELFFGEGSRLTVL.

This clonotype showed up many times. The V gene is TRBV9, the J gene TRBJ1-6, with D hard to call. CDR1 is SGDLS, CDR2 YYNGEE, per germline. The CDR3 has 13 residues. Trimming pared 5 bases from V and 16 bases from J, leaving 19 bases between. The CDR3 DNA reads as TGTGCCAGCAGTCTTAACGGGAGAGCCGTGCTCCACTTT. Translating gives CASSLNGRAVLHF.

As to this clonotype: A read error may account for a junction end that differs from germline. This chain uses TRBV7-9 with TRBJ2-1, with 7 bases fitting TRBD1. CDR1 is SEHNR, CDR2 FQNEAQ, per germline (reference sequence). This CDR3 is built from 17 residues. CDR3 bases: TGTGCCAGCAGCTTCCTTTCGACAGGGCACTCCTACAATGGGCAGTTCTTC. Its protein product is CASSFLSTGHSYNGQFF.